This T cell receptor beta chain was captured in a study of Graves' ophthalmopathy and Graves' hyperthyroidism. Study conclusions and caveats: Blood shared most expanded thyroid clonotypes above 0.001 frequency.

Ten or more counts support this clonotype. Its antigen is currently unknown. TCR beta CDR3 regions were amplified from RNA transcripts. The first-round RT-PCR employed HTBI primers together with the Qiagen OneStep RT-PCR kit. A multiplex PCR was then performed as the second round. TCRdb re-called the multiplex PCR reads through MiXCR, storing one row per CDR3 protein. The sample carries under 350,000 distinct CDR3 sequences, about 17% recorded once. Germline loops: CDR1 DFQATT, CDR2 SNEGSKA (reference sequence). The germline V and J ends were trimmed by 7 bases and 4 bases, with 19 bases remaining between them. The CDR3 has 15 amino acids.

The source of this sequence is an adult man with Graves' ophthalmopathy. The sample taken for sequencing was peripheral blood. The chain has TRBV20-1 and TRBJ2-2, with D tentatively TRBD2 (7 bases). The CDR3 nucleotides are TGCAGTGTCATCACAGGGAGGGAATCCACCGGGGAGCTGTTTTTT. The encoded protein is CSVITGRESTGELFF.